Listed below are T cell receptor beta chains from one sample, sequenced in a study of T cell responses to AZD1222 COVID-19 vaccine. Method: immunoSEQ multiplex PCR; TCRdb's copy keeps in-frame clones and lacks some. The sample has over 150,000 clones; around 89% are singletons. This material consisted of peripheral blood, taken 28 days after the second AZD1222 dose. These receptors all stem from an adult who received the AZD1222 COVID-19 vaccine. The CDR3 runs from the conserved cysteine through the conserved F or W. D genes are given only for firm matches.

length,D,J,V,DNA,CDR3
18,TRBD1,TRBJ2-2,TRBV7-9,TGTGCCAGCAGCTTATCGGACAGGGGGCGTTTCGGTACCGGGGAGCTGTTTTTT,CASSLSDRGRFGTGELFF
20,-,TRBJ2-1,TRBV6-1,TGTGCCAGCAGTGTACGACTCCTGGACTACCCTAAGCGCTCCTACAATGAGCAGTTCTTC,CASSVRLLDYPKRSYNEQFF
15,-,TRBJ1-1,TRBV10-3,TGTGCCATCAGTGAGTCGAAGGGGATGAACACTGAAGCTTTCTTT,CAISESKGMNTEAFF
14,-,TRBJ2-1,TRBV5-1,TGCGCCAGCAGCTTTACCAGCTCCTACAATGAGCAGTTCTTC,CASSFTSSYNEQFF
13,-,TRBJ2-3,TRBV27,TGTGCCAGCAATCAGCGGCAGACAGATACGCAGTATTTT,CASNQRQTDTQYF
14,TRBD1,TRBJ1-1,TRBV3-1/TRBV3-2,TGTGCCAGCAGCCAGACGGGACAGGGGGCTGAAGCTTTCTTT,CASSQTGQGAEAFF
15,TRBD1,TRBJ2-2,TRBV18,TGTGCCAGCTCACCACGAGGGACAGACACCGGGGAGCTGTTTTTT,CASSPRGTDTGELFF
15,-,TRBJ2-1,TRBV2,TGTGCCAGCAGTGAACATTCTACAGGGTCCAATGAGCAGTTCTTC,CASSEHSTGSNEQFF
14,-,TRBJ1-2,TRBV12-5,TGTGCTAGTGGTTTCCAGTCAGGGTATAGGGGCTACACCTTC,CASGFQSGYRGYTF
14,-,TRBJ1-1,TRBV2,TGTGCCAGCAGTGGAGGGCAGAGAAACACTGAAGCTTTCTTT,CASSGGQRNTEAFF
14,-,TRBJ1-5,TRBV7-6,TGTGCCAGCAGCAAAACAGATGACGATCAGCCCCAGCATTTT,CASSKTDDDQPQHF
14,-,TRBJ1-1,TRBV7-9,TGTGCCAGCAGCTTAAAGAGTTTGGGGACTGAAGCTTTCTTT,CASSLKSLGTEAFF
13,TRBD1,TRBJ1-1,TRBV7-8,TGTGCCAGCAGCCTTGAGACGGGACAGAAAGCTTTCTTT,CASSLETGQKAFF
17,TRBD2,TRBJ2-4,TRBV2,TGTGCCAGCAGTGATGGGCTAGCGGGGGTAGCCAAAAACATTCAGTACTTC,CASSDGLAGVAKNIQYF
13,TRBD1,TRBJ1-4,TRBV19,TGTGCCAGTGGGACAGCCCTTAATGAAAAACTGTTTTTT,CASGTALNEKLFF
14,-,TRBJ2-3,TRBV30,TGTGCCTGGACCCCAGAGGCTAGCACAGATACGCAGTATTTT,CAWTPEASTDTQYF
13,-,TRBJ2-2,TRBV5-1,TGCGCCAGCAGCAAGGATAACACCGGGGAGCTGTTTTTT,CASSKDNTGELFF
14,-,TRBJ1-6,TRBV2,TGTGCCAACCGCCATAGAGGGGAAAATTCACCCCTCCACTTT,CANRHRGENSPLHF
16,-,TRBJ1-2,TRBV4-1,TGCGCCAGCAGCCAGGGAACGCGGGACTCGGGCTATGGCTACACCTTC,CASSQGTRDSGYGYTF
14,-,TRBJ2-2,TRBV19,TGTGCCAGTCGCCGGGACCGGAACACCGGGGAGCTGTTTTTT,CASRRDRNTGELFF
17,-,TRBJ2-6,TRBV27,TGTGCCGCCATGGGACGGGACGAATTCGAGGGGGCCAACGTCCTGACTTTC,CAAMGRDEFEGANVLTF
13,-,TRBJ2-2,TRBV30,TGTGCCTCAAGACGGGAGTCAGCCGGGGAGCTGTTTTTT,CASRRESAGELFF